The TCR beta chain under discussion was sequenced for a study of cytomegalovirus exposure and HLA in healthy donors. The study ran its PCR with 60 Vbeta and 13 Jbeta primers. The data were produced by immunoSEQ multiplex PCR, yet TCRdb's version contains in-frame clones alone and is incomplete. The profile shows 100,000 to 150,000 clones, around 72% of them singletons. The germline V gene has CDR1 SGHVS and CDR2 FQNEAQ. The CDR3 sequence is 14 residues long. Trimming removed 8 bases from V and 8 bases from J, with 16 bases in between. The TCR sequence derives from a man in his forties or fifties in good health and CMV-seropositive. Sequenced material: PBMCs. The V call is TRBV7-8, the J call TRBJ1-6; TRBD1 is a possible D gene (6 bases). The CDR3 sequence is CASALQGIDSPLHF. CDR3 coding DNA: TGTGCCAGCGCTCTACAGGGAATCGATTCACCCCTCCACTTT.